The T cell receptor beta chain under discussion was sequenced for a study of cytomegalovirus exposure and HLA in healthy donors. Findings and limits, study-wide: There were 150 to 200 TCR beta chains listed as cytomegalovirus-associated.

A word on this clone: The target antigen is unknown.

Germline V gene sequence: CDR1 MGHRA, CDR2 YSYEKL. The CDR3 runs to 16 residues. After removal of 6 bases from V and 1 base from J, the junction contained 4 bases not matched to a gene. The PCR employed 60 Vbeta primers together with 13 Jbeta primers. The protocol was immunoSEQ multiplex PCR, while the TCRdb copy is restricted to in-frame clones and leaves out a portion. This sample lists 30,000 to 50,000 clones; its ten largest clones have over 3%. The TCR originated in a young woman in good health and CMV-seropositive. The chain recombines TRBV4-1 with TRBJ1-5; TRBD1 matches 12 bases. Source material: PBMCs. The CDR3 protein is CASSRGTGGSNQPQHF. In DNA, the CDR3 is TGCGCCAGCAGTCGAGGGACAGGGGGCAGCAATCAGCCCCAGCATTTT.